The 9 T cell receptor beta chains in this list originate from one sample, sequenced in a study of patients and donors after allogeneic stem cell transplantation. TCRdb passed the RT-PCR reads through MiXCR, listing each CDR3 protein once. The sample carries 100,000 to 130,000 distinct CDR3 sequences, around 36% recorded once. The sample consisted of blood, either unsorted or a sorted T cell fraction (not recorded which). These receptors all stem from a human donor who was either an allogeneic HSCT recipient or a stem cell or donor lymphocyte infusion donor (not recorded which). It is not recorded whose cells these are; they may come from a transplant donor.

This clonotype was recorded many times. The chain couples TRBV6-5 to TRBJ1-2; 7 bases fit TRBD1. The CDR3 contains 14 residues. The V gene end was trimmed by 6 bases and the J gene end by 4 bases; junction bases not matched to a gene: 8. CDR1 and CDR2 from the germline V gene are MNHEY and SVGAGI. In nucleotides, the CDR3 is TGTGCCAGCAGGAGACAGGGTAGGAGCTATGGCTACACCTTC. Translation gives CASRRQGRSYGYTF.

This clonotype was picked up a small number of times. The chain has TRBV6-5 and TRBJ2-7; D remains unclear. Germline CDR1 is MNHEY and CDR2 is SVGAGI. CDR3 length equals 15 residues. The ends were cut back, 0 bases at V and 2 bases at J, with 11 bases in the middle. The CDR3 nucleotides read TGTGCCAGCAGTTACTCTCCTGTGTCCACCTACGAGCAGTACTTC. Translation gives CASSYSPVSTYEQYF.

This clonotype was picked up many times. The gene calls are TRBV12-3 or TRBV12-4 and TRBJ2-1; unclear D gene. V lost 1 base to trimming and J lost 3 bases, with 4 bases between them. CDR3 length equals 13 residues. The CDR3 DNA follows: TGTGCCAGCAGTTTAGGGAGCTACAATGAGCAGTTCTTC. Translating it yields CASSLGSYNEQFF.

J is TRBJ2-7 and V is TRBV4-2; D uncertain. Germline V gene data show CDR1 as LGHNA and CDR2 as YNFKEQ. Trimming shortened V by 4 bases and J by 7 bases, and 17 bases separated the two germline ends. This CDR3 spans 14 amino acids. CDR3 sequence (DNA): TGTGCCAGCAGCCGCGACCATAACGTCTGGGAGCAGTACTTC. This translates into CASSRDHNVWEQYF.

This clonotype was detected a few times. This chain links TRBV20-1 with TRBJ1-1; D might be TRBD1 (5 bases). The CDR3 covers 16 residues. Trimming removed 0 bases at V and 0 bases at J, with 14 bases between. Per the germline V gene, CDR1 is DFQATT and CDR2 is SNEGSKA (reference sequence). The CDR3 here is CSARDWGGAVNTEAFF. In nucleotides, the CDR3 is TGCAGTGCTAGAGACTGGGGAGGGGCAGTGAACACTGAAGCTTTCTTT.

The chain uses TRBV18 and TRBJ1-1; D possibly corresponds to TRBD1 (5 bases). The CDR3 spans 16 residues. V lost 0 bases and J 0 bases, leaving 11 bases between the germline ends. Germline lookup yields CDR1 KGHSH and CDR2 LQKENI. The CDR3 sequence: CASSPPQGFMNTEAFF. CDR3 bases: TGTGCCAGCTCACCACCGCAGGGATTCATGAACACTGAAGCTTTCTTT.

This clonotype was seen only once. The gene calls are TRBV27 and TRBJ2-3; D is possibly TRBD2 (6 bases). From germline, CDR1 is MNHEY and CDR2 SMNVEV (reference sequence). Trimming cost V 5 bases and J 2 bases, with 17 bases left between them. The CDR3 spans 16 residues. The CDR3 region is CASSPRLERNTDTQYF. The CDR3 DNA reads TGTGCCAGCAGTCCCCGACTAGAAAGGAACACAGATACGCAGTATTTT.

There are many counts of this clonotype. This rearrangement joins TRBV20-1 to TRBJ1-1; 9 bases align to TRBD1. The CDR3 sequence is 13 residues long. The junction had 3 bases not matched to a gene; V was cut back by 3 bases and J by 4 bases. Germline V gives CDR1 DFQATT, CDR2 SNEGSKA (reference sequence). The CDR3 sequence is CSARGQGGTEAFF. For the CDR3, the DNA is TGCAGTGCTAGGGGACAGGGCGGCACTGAAGCTTTCTTT.

As for this clonotype: Germline and junction disagree at one end, which may indicate a read error. The rearrangement links TRBV5-5 to TRBJ2-5; D is ambiguous. Looked up from germline, CDR1 is SGHKS and CDR2 is YYEKEE (reference sequence). This CDR3 is built from 11 residues. CDR3 nucleotides: TGTGCCAGCAGCGAGCGTGGGATTTTGCACTTC. This encodes CASSERGILHF.